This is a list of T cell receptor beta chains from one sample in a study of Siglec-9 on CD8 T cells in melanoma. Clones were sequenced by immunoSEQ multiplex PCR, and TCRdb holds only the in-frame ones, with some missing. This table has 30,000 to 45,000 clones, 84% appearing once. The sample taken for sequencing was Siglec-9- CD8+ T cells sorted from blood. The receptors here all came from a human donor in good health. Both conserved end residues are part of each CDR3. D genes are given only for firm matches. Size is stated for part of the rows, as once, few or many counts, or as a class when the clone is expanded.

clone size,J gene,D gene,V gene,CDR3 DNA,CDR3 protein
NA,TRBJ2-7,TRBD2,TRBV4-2,TGTGCCAGCAGCCAAGATGAAGCTAGCGGGGGGAACGAGCAGTACTTC,CASSQDEASGGNEQYF
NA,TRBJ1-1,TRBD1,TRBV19,TGTGCCAGTAGCGAGGGGGCCACCTCTGAAGCTTTCTTT,CASSEGATSEAFF
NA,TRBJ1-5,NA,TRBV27,TGTGCCAGCAGTTTAAGTTATTCGGGGAATCAGCCCCAGCATTTT,CASSLSYSGNQPQHF
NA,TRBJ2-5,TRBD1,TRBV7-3,TGTGCCAGCAGCTCCGCCGGGACAGGGGGAGAGACCCAGTACTTC,CASSSAGTGGETQYF
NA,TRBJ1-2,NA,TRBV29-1,TGCAGCGTTGAAGACGGCATGCAGGAGTATGGCTACACCTTC,CSVEDGMQEYGYTF
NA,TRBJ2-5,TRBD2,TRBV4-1,TGCGCCAGCAGCCAAGATTTGGGGCTAGCGGAAGAGACCCAGTACTTC,CASSQDLGLAEETQYF
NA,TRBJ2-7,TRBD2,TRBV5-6,TGTGCCAGCAGCTATGGACTAGCGCGACCCTACGAGCAGTACTTC,CASSYGLARPYEQYF
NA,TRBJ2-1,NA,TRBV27,TGTGCCAGCAGTCCCAGCGGCCTCAATGAGCAGTTCTTC,CASSPSGLNEQFF
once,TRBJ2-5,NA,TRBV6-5,TGTGCCAGCAGTTACGCCGAATCAGGAGACCAGTACTTC,CASSYAESGDQYF
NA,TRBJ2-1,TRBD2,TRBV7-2,TGTGCCAGCAGCCCACCCCCCCCGGGGGGCAATGAGCAGTTCTTC,CASSPPPPGGNEQFF
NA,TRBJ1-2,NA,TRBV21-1,TGTGCCAGCGGCCCGAGGGAGGGAAACTATGGCTACACCTTC,CASGPREGNYGYTF
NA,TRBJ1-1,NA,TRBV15,TGTGCCACCAGGGACAGCGGTACCGAAGCTTTCTTT,CATRDSGTEAFF
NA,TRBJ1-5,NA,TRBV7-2,TGTGCCAGCAGCCCGGTTGGGGGTGGGAATCAGCCCCAGCATTTT,CASSPVGGGNQPQHF
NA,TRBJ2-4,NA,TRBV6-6,TGTGCCAGCAGTCCCGCTTACATTCAGTACTTC,CASSPAYIQYF
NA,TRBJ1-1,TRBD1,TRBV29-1,TGCAGCGTTTCTGTGACAGGGGAGGCTGAAGCTTTCTTT,CSVSVTGEAEAFF
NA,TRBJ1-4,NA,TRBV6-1,TGTGCCAGCATTTCCGGAGAAAAACTGTTTTTT,CASISGEKLFF
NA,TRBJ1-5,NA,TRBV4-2,TGTGCCAGCAGCCAAGAATTTCGGGGCAATCAGCCCCAGCATTTT,CASSQEFRGNQPQHF
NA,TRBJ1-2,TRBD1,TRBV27,TGTGCCAGCAGTTTATCGGGGACAGATCCTCTGGGCTACACCTTC,CASSLSGTDPLGYTF
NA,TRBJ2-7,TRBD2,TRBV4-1,TGCGCCAGCAGCCACCCTAGCGGGATAACCTACGAGCAGTACTTC,CASSHPSGITYEQYF
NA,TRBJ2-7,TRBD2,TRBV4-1,TGCGCCAGCAGCCTGGGGACTAATACCTACGAGCAGTACTTC,CASSLGTNTYEQYF
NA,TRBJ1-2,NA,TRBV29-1,TGCAGCGTTAGGGCAGACTATGGCTACACCTTC,CSVRADYGYTF
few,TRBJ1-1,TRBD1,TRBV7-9,TGTGCCAGCAGCACCACCAGGGGGCTAAACACTGAAGCTTTCTTT,CASSTTRGLNTEAFF
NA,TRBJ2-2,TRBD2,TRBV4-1,TGCGCCAGCAGCCAAGTTCCGACTAGCGGGGTATTTGGCGGGGAGCTGTTTTTT,CASSQVPTSGVFGGELFF
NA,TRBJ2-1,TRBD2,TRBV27,TGTGCCAGCAGTCAGCTAGCGGGGGGGGGAAATGAGCAGTTCTTC,CASSQLAGGGNEQFF
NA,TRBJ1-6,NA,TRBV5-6,TGTGCCAGCAGCCCCGGGGGGACCTATAATTCACCCCTCCACTTT,CASSPGGTYNSPLHF
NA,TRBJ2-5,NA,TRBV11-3,TGTGCCAGCAGCATCCGGGGTCAAGAGACCCAGTACTTC,CASSIRGQETQYF
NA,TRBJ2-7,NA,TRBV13,TGTGCCAGCAGCTTGGGGCATAAGGGTCCCTACGAGCAGTACTTC,CASSLGHKGPYEQYF
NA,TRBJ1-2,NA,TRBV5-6,TGTGCCAGCAGCTTGTCGTCTGGGGGGCAGTACACCTTC,CASSLSSGGQYTF
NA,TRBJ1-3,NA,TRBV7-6,TGTGCCAGCACCTATCTCCCGGGCAGCTTATCTGGAAACACCATATATTTT,CASTYLPGSLSGNTIYF
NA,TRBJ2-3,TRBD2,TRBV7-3,TGTGCCAGCAGCTCGGCGGGAGGGGCGGATACGCAGTATTTT,CASSSAGGADTQYF
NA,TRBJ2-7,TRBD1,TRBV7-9,TGTGCCAGCAGCTCTCCGGGACAGAACTACTACGAGCAGTACTTC,CASSSPGQNYYEQYF
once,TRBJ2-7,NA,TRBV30,TGTGCCTGGATGGGTCCTCCTATCCACGAGCAGTACTTC,CAWMGPPIHEQYF
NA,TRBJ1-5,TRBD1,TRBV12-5,TGTGCTAGTGGCCCCGGGACAGGGGGACTCAATCAGCCCCAGCATTTT,CASGPGTGGLNQPQHF
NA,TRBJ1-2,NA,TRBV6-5,TGTGCCAGCGGAACAGCCCCTAACTATGGCTACACCTTC,CASGTAPNYGYTF
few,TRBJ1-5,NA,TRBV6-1,TGTGCCAGCAGGTTCGTCAATCAGCCCCAGCATTTT,CASRFVNQPQHF